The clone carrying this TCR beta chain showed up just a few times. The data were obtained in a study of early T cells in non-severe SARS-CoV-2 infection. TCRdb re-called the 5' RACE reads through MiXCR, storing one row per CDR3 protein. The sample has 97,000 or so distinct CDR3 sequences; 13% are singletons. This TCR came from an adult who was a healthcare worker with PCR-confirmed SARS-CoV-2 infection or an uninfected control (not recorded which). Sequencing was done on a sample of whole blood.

CDR3 nucleotides: TGTGCCAGCAGTTTTGAATACGAGCAGTACTTC. Its protein product is CASSFEYEQYF. The chain uses TRBV12-3 or TRBV12-4 and TRBJ2-7; D gene uncertain. V lost 3 bases and J 4 bases, leaving 4 bases between the germline ends. CDR3 length equals 11 residues.